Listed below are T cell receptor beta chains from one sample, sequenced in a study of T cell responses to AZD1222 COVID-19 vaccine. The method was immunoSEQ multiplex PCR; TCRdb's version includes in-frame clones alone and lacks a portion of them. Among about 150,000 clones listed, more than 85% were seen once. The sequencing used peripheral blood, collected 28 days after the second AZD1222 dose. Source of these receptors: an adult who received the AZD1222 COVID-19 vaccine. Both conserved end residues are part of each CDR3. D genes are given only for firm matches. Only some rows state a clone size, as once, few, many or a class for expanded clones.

CDR3: CASSPDRVRRDTQYF; DNA: TGTGCCAGCAGCCCCGACCGGGTCCGAAGAGATACGCAGTATTTT; J: TRBJ2-3; D: .; V: TRBV5-6; size: .
CDR3: CAWIGVFYGYTF; DNA: TGTGCCTGGATAGGGGTGTTCTATGGCTACACCTTC; J: TRBJ1-2; D: .; V: TRBV30; size: .
CDR3: CASSAMAVTEAFF; DNA: TGTGCCAGCAGCGCTATGGCAGTAACTGAAGCTTTCTTT; J: TRBJ1-1; D: .; V: TRBV6-5; size: .
CDR3: CASSLNQQETQYF; DNA: TGTGCCAGCAGCTTGAATCAACAAGAGACCCAGTACTTC; J: TRBJ2-5; D: .; V: TRBV5-5; size: .
CDR3: CASSQDWVRSNTEAFF; DNA: TGTGCCAGCAGCCAAGATTGGGTCAGGAGTAACACTGAAGCTTTCTTT; J: TRBJ1-1; D: .; V: TRBV14; size: .
CDR3: CASSEQDTYNEQFF; DNA: TGTGCCAGCAGTGAACAGGACACCTACAATGAGCAGTTCTTC; J: TRBJ2-1; D: .; V: TRBV2; size: once
CDR3: CASSRRDTGELFF; DNA: TGTGCCAGCAGTCGTCGGGACACCGGGGAGCTGTTTTTT; J: TRBJ2-2; D: .; V: TRBV16; size: .
CDR3: CASSIDQGAQPQHF; DNA: TGTGCCAGTAGTATAGATCAGGGGGCTCAGCCCCAGCATTTT; J: TRBJ1-5; D: TRBD1; V: TRBV19; size: .
CDR3: CASRGVRESYEQYF; DNA: TGTGCCAGCAGAGGTGTGCGGGAATCCTACGAGCAGTACTTC; J: TRBJ2-7; D: .; V: TRBV6-5; size: once
CDR3: CASSPGGQRVYGYTF; DNA: TGTGCCAGCAGCCCTGGGGGACAGCGAGTCTATGGCTACACCTTC; J: TRBJ1-2; D: TRBD1; V: TRBV9; size: .
CDR3: CASGLDISPQHF; DNA: TGTGCTAGTGGTTTAGATATATCGCCCCAGCATTTT; J: TRBJ1-5; D: .; V: TRBV12-5; size: .
CDR3: CASGDLQASSGNTIYF; DNA: TGTGCCAGCGGAGACTTACAGGCGAGCTCTGGAAACACCATATATTTT; J: TRBJ1-3; D: .; V: TRBV7-8; size: .
CDR3: CASSLEAGGGYEQYF; DNA: TGTGCCAGCAGCTTAGAGGCCGGAGGAGGCTACGAGCAGTACTTC; J: TRBJ2-7; D: .; V: TRBV7-8; size: .
CDR3: CASSFGLSTYGYTF; DNA: TGTGCCAGCAGCTTTGGGTTATCGACCTATGGCTACACCTTC; J: TRBJ1-2; D: .; V: TRBV13; size: .
CDR3: CAWSVDRGRSEAFF; DNA: TGTGCCTGGAGTGTGGACAGGGGGCGTTCTGAAGCTTTCTTT; J: TRBJ1-1; D: TRBD1; V: TRBV30; size: .
CDR3: CASSLDPGTSGSYDTQYF; DNA: TGTGCCAGCAGCTTAGACCCCGGGACTAGCGGGAGTTATGATACGCAGTATTTT; J: TRBJ2-3; D: TRBD2; V: TRBV11-2; size: .
CDR3: CASREGTSGTNEQFF; DNA: TGTGCCAGTAGGGAAGGGACTAGCGGGACCAATGAGCAGTTCTTC; J: TRBJ2-1; D: TRBD2; V: TRBV19; size: .
CDR3: CASSPWGRGYEQYF; DNA: TGTGCCAGCAGCCCATGGGGCAGGGGTTACGAGCAGTACTTC; J: TRBJ2-7; D: .; V: TRBV3-1/TRBV3-2; size: .
CDR3: CASSSREETQYF; DNA: TGTGCCAGCAGTTCCAGGGAAGAGACCCAGTACTTC; J: TRBJ2-5; D: .; V: TRBV27; size: few
CDR3: CASSPVQGLNTEAFF; DNA: TGCGCCAGCAGCCCGGTACAGGGTCTTAACACTGAAGCTTTCTTT; J: TRBJ1-1; D: .; V: TRBV5-1; size: .
CDR3: CAIRGATDTQYF; DNA: TGTGCCATCAGAGGGGCAACAGATACGCAGTATTTT; J: TRBJ2-3; D: .; V: TRBV10-3; size: .
CDR3: CASSFGNRRYNEQFF; DNA: TGTGCCAGCAGCTTTGGGAACAGGAGATACAATGAGCAGTTCTTC; J: TRBJ2-1; D: .; V: TRBV7-9; size: once
CDR3: CASSVSGANTGELFF; DNA: TGTGCCAGCAGCGTGTCCGGGGCGAACACCGGGGAGCTGTTTTTT; J: TRBJ2-2; D: .; V: TRBV9; size: .
CDR3: CASSFGQNTEAFF; DNA: TGTGCCAGCAGCTTTGGACAGAACACTGAAGCTTTCTTT; J: TRBJ1-1; D: .; V: TRBV13; size: .
CDR3: CASSRLAGGPGNEQFF; DNA: TGTGCCAGCAGTCGTTTAGCGGGGGGGCCTGGGAATGAGCAGTTCTTC; J: TRBJ2-1; D: TRBD2; V: TRBV3-1/TRBV3-2; size: .
CDR3: CASSPPGRGDQPQHF; DNA: TGTGCCAGCTCACCCCCGGGCAGGGGAGATCAGCCCCAGCATTTT; J: TRBJ1-5; D: .; V: TRBV18; size: .
CDR3: CASSLQGARWGGYTF; DNA: TGTGCCAGCAGTTTGCAGGGGGCGAGGTGGGGCGGCTACACCTTC; J: TRBJ1-2; D: TRBD1; V: TRBV27; size: .
CDR3: CASGFYEQYF; DNA: TGTGCCAGCGGGTTCTACGAGCAGTACTTC; J: TRBJ2-7; D: .; V: TRBV2; size: few
CDR3: CASSQGDGRPLTDTQYF; DNA: TGCGCCAGCAGCCAAGGGGACGGGAGGCCCCTCACAGATACGCAGTATTTT; J: TRBJ2-3; D: TRBD2; V: TRBV4-1; size: .
CDR3: CASKPWTGDAGELFF; DNA: TGTGCCAGCAAACCCTGGACAGGGGATGCCGGGGAGCTGTTTTTT; J: TRBJ2-2; D: TRBD1; V: TRBV6-5; size: once
CDR3: CASSQAVGAFGGYTF; DNA: TGTGCCAGCAGCCAAGCGGTCGGAGCGTTCGGTGGCTACACCTTC; J: TRBJ1-2; D: .; V: TRBV14; size: .
CDR3: CASSRPAANYGYTF; DNA: TGTGCCAGCAGCCGCCCGGCAGCCAACTATGGCTACACCTTC; J: TRBJ1-2; D: .; V: TRBV7-2; size: once
CDR3: CATVQGATAGYTF; DNA: TGTGCCACCGTCCAGGGTGCTACCGCCGGCTACACCTTC; J: TRBJ1-2; D: .; V: TRBV6-5; size: .
CDR3: CASSQPRSGAAYGYTF; DNA: TGCGCCAGCAGCCAACCTCGAAGCGGGGCGGCCTATGGCTACACCTTC; J: TRBJ1-2; D: .; V: TRBV4-1; size: .
CDR3: CASSMSGRAHEQYF; DNA: TGTGCCAGCTCAATGAGCGGGAGGGCCCACGAGCAGTACTTC; J: TRBJ2-7; D: TRBD2; V: TRBV6-5; size: .
CDR3: CASSLHRENQPQHF; DNA: TGTGCCAGCAGTCTCCACAGGGAAAATCAGCCCCAGCATTTT; J: TRBJ1-5; D: .; V: TRBV6-5; size: .
CDR3: CASSFQDLKSSYEQYF; DNA: TGTGCCAGCAGCTTTCAGGACCTAAAGAGCTCCTACGAGCAGTACTTC; J: TRBJ2-7; D: .; V: TRBV13; size: .
CDR3: CASSLQGAMNTEAFF; DNA: TGTGCCAGCAGCTTACAGGGGGCCATGAACACTGAAGCTTTCTTT; J: TRBJ1-1; D: TRBD1; V: TRBV7-8; size: .
CDR3: CSASVAFLGTEAFF; DNA: TGCAGTGCTAGTGTGGCTTTCCTGGGGACTGAAGCTTTCTTT; J: TRBJ1-1; D: .; V: TRBV20-1; size: .
CDR3: CASSALTGGNTEAFF; DNA: TGTGCCAGCAGCGCGCTTACGGGGGGGAACACTGAAGCTTTCTTT; J: TRBJ1-1; D: .; V: TRBV9; size: .
CDR3: CASRGTLNQPQHF; DNA: TGTGCCAGCAGGGGGACACTTAATCAGCCCCAGCATTTT; J: TRBJ1-5; D: .; V: TRBV2; size: .
CDR3: CASSPQRGGRNEQFF; DNA: TGTGCCAGCAGTCCCCAGCGGGGGGGCCGGAATGAGCAGTTCTTC; J: TRBJ2-1; D: TRBD2; V: TRBV27; size: .
CDR3: CASSFKDRVFYGYTF; DNA: TGTGCCAGCAGCTTCAAGGACAGGGTCTTCTATGGCTACACCTTC; J: TRBJ1-2; D: TRBD1; V: TRBV5-4; size: .
CDR3: CASSWKGIYEQYF; DNA: TGTGCCAGCAGCTGGAAAGGGATTTACGAGCAGTACTTC; J: TRBJ2-7; D: .; V: TRBV5-6; size: .
CDR3: CASSIGLAGNEQFF; DNA: TGTGCCAGTAGTATTGGACTAGCCGGCAATGAGCAGTTCTTC; J: TRBJ2-1; D: TRBD2; V: TRBV19; size: .
CDR3: CASSLEWSNTGELFF; DNA: TGTGCCAGCAGCTTAGAATGGTCGAACACCGGGGAGCTGTTTTTT; J: TRBJ2-2; D: .; V: TRBV7-9; size: .
CDR3: CASSVRAEGDTQYF; DNA: TGCGCCAGCAGCGTCCGGGCCGAGGGGGATACGCAGTATTTT; J: TRBJ2-3; D: .; V: TRBV10-1; size: .
CDR3: CASSPRTSGTSYNEQFF; DNA: TGTGCCAGCAGTCCGAGGACTAGCGGGACCTCCTACAATGAGCAGTTCTTC; J: TRBJ2-1; D: TRBD2; V: TRBV6-2/TRBV6-3; size: .
CDR3: CATSRDWNYNEQFF; DNA: TGTGCCACCAGCAGAGATTGGAACTACAATGAGCAGTTCTTC; J: TRBJ2-1; D: .; V: TRBV15; size: .
CDR3: CASSETGLSYEQYF; DNA: TGTGCCAGCAGTGAAACGGGCCTCTCCTACGAGCAGTACTTC; J: TRBJ2-7; D: .; V: TRBV2; size: .
CDR3: CASNVGWGNTGELFF; DNA: TGTGCCAGCAACGTCGGATGGGGGAACACCGGGGAGCTGTTTTTT; J: TRBJ2-2; D: .; V: TRBV27; size: .
CDR3: CAWADRPGNTIYF; DNA: TGTGCCTGGGCGGACAGGCCTGGAAACACCATATATTTT; J: TRBJ1-3; D: TRBD1; V: TRBV30; size: .
CDR3: CASSPVLIGGSRQTQYF; DNA: TGTGCCAGCTCACCCGTTTTGATTGGCGGGAGTAGGCAGACCCAGTACTTC; J: TRBJ2-5; D: TRBD2; V: TRBV18; size: .
CDR3: CASSFKGTGELFF; DNA: TGTGCCAGCAGTTTTAAAGGGACCGGGGAGCTGTTTTTT; J: TRBJ2-2; D: .; V: TRBV27; size: .
CDR3: CASSRTSTGQETQYF; DNA: TGTGCCAGCTCCCGGACTAGCACCGGGCAAGAGACCCAGTACTTC; J: TRBJ2-5; D: TRBD2; V: TRBV18; size: .
CDR3: CSVLWGKVETQYF; DNA: TGCAGCGTTCTCTGGGGGAAGGTGGAGACCCAGTACTTC; J: TRBJ2-5; D: .; V: TRBV29-1; size: .
CDR3: CASSSSGTGSLRNQPQHF; DNA: TGTGCCAGCAGCTCGTCCGGGACAGGGTCCCTCAGGAATCAGCCCCAGCATTTT; J: TRBJ1-5; D: TRBD1; V: TRBV5-6; size: .
CDR3: CASSRRQGEQYF; DNA: TGTGCCAGCAGCCGGCGTCAGGGCGAGCAGTACTTC; J: TRBJ2-7; D: .; V: TRBV3-1/TRBV3-2; size: .
CDR3: CASIGQGGGYTF; DNA: TGTGCCAGCATCGGACAGGGGGGCGGCTACACCTTC; J: TRBJ1-2; D: TRBD1; V: TRBV6-6; size: .
CDR3: CASRVRGYAFF; DNA: TGTGCCAGCAGGGTCAGGGGATATGCTTTCTTT; J: TRBJ1-1; D: .; V: TRBV12-3/TRBV12-4; size: .